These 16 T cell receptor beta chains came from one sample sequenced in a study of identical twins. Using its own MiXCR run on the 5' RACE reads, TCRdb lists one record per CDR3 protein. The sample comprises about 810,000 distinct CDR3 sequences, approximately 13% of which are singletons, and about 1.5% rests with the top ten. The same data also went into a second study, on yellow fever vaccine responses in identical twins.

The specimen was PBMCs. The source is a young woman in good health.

The CDR3 reads CASSQGDRGQSSNQPQHF. CDR3 in DNA: TGCGCCAGCAGCCAAGGTGACAGGGGGCAATCGAGCAATCAGCCCCAGCATTTT. The rearrangement links TRBV4-1 to TRBJ1-5; 10 positions match TRBD1. V lost 1 base to trimming and J lost 1 base; unmatched junction nucleotides: 7. The germline gives CDR1 MGHRA, CDR2 YSYEKL. This CDR3 has 18 amino acids.

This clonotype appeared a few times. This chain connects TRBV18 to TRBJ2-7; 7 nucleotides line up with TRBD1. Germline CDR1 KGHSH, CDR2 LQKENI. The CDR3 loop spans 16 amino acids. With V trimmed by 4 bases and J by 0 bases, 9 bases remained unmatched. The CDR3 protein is CASSQSTGQSSYEQYF. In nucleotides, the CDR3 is TGTGCCAGCTCACAATCCACGGGACAGAGCTCCTACGAGCAGTACTTC.

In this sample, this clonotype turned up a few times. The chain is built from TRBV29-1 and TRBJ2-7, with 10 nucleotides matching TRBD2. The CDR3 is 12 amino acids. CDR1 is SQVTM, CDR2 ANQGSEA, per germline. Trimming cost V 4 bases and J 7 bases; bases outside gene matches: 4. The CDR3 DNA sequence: TGCAGCGTTGTGGGACTAGCGATTGAGCAGTACTTC. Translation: CSVVGLAIEQYF.

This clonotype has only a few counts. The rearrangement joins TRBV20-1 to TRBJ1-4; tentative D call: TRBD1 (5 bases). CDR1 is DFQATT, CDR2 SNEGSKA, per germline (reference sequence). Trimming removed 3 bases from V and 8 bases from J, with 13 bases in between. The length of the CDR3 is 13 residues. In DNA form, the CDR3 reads TGCAGTGCTAGTGGGGCAGTCGGGGAAAAACTGTTTTTT. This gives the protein CSASGAVGEKLFF.

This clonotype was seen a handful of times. CDR3 residues: CASRLRGSNYGYTF. The CDR3 bases are TGTGCCAGCAGGTTGAGGGGTAGTAACTATGGCTACACCTTC. The chain employs TRBV27 and TRBJ1-2; D is perhaps TRBD1 (5 bases). Germline-derived CDR1 and CDR2 are MNHEY and SMNVEV (reference sequence). V was shortened by 6 bases and J by 1 base, with 12 bases between the two germline ends. The length of the CDR3 is 14 residues.

This chain's CDR3 is CASSIMRQGPYNEQFF. In DNA form, the CDR3 reads TGTGCCAGTAGTATAATGAGACAGGGGCCCTACAATGAGCAGTTCTTC. The V call is TRBV19, the J call TRBJ2-1, with TRBD1 matching 8 bases. This CDR3 is built from 16 residues. Germline V gene lookup returns CDR1 LNHDA and CDR2 SQIVND (reference sequence). V trimming: 2 bases; J trimming: 2 bases; junction bases outside the gene matches: 5.

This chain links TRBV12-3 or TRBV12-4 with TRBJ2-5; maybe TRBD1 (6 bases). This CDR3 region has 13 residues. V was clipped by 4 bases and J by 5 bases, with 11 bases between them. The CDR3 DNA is TGTGCCAGCAGTTGGTCAGGGGATGAGACCCAGTACTTC. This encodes CASSWSGDETQYF.

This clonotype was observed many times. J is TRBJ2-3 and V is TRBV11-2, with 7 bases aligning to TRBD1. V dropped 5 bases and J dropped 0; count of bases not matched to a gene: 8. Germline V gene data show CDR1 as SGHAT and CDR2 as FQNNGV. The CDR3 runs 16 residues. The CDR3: CASSDNRGGSTDTQYF. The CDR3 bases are TGTGCCAGCAGCGATAACAGGGGTGGGAGCACAGATACGCAGTATTTT. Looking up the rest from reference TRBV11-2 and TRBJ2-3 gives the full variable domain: EAGVAQSPRYKIIEKRQSVAFWCNPISGHATLYWYQQILGQGPKLLIQFQNNGVVDDSQLPKDRFSAERLKGVDSTLKIQPAKLEDSAVYLCASSDNRGGSTDTQYFGPGTRLTVL.

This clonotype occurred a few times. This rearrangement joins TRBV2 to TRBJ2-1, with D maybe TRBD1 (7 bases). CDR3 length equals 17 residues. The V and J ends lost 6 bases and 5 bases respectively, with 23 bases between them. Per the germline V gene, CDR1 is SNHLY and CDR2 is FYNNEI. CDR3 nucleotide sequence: TGTGCCAGCAGCTACAGGGGACTCCGTATGGGTGACAATGAGCAGTTCTTC. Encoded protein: CASSYRGLRMGDNEQFF. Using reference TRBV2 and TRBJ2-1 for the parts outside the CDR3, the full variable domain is EPEVTQTPSHQVTQMGQEVILRCVPISNHLYFYWYRQILGQKVEFLVSFYNNEISEKSEIFDDQFSVERPDGSNFTLKIRSTKLEDSAMYFCASSYRGLRMGDNEQFFGPGTRLTVL.

The CDR3 sequence: CASSLVSGSKYEQFF. The CDR3 coding sequence is TGTGCCAGCAGCTTAGTGAGCGGGAGCAAGTATGAGCAGTTCTTC. The chain is built from TRBV13 and TRBJ2-1; 8 bases map to TRBD2. V was clipped by 1 base and J by 8 bases; unmatched bases: 7. Germline V gene data show CDR1 as PRHDT and CDR2 as FYEKMQ (reference sequence). The CDR3 runs 15 residues.

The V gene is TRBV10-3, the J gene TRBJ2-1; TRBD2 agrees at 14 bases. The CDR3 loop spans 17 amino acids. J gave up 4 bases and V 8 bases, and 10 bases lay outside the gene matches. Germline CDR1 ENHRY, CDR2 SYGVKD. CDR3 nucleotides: TGTGCCATCCAGACTAGCGGGGGGGACGGCCGTTACAATGAGCAGTTCTTC. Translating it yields CAIQTSGGDGRYNEQFF.

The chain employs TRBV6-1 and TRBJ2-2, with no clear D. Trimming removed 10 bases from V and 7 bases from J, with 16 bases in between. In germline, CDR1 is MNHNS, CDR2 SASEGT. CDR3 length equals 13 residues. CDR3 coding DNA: TGTGCCACCGACCCTCTTGGCGGCGGGGAGCTGTTTTTT. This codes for CATDPLGGGELFF.

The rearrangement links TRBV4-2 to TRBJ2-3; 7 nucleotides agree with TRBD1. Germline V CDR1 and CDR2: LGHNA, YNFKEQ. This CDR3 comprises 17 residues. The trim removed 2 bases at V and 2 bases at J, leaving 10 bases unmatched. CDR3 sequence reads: CASSQPSDRFDTDTQYF. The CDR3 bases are TGTGCCAGCAGCCAACCTTCGGACAGGTTCGACACAGATACGCAGTATTTT.

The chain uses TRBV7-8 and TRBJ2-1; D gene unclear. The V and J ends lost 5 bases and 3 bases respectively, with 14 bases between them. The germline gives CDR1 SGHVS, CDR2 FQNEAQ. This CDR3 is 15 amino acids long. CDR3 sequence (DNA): TGTGCCAGCAGCCCCGGGCCTCGCTGCTACAATGAGCAGTTCTTC. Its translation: CASSPGPRCYNEQFF.

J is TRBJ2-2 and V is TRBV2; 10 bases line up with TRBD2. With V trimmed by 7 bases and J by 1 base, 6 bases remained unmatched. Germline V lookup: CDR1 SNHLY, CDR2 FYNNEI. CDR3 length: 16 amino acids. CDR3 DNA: TGTGCCAGCACCCTCTTAGCGGGAGGGAACACCGGGGAGCTGTTTTTT. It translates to CASTLLAGGNTGELFF.

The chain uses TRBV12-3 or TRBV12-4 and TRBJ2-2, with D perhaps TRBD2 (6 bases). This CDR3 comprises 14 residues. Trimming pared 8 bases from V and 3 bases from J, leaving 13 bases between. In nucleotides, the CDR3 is TGTGCCAGCGCCCCGGGGGATCACACCGGGGAGCTGTTTTTT. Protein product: CASAPGDHTGELFF.